The 10 T cell receptor beta chains in this list originate from one sample, sequenced in a study of cytomegalovirus exposure and HLA in healthy donors. The PCR ran on 60 Vbeta and 13 Jbeta primers. TCRdb's copy holds only in-frame clones and misses some; the assay was immunoSEQ multiplex PCR. The sample carries around 210,000 clones, more than 75% recorded once. Material for sequencing was PBMCs. The receptors come from a girl aged 2-9 years in good health and CMV-seronegative.

This sequence joins TRBV7-2 and TRBJ2-1; 10 bases line up with TRBD2. CDR1 is SGHTA, CDR2 FQGNSA, per germline. There are 14 residues in the CDR3. J gave up 7 bases and V 6 bases, and 6 bases lay outside the gene matches. The CDR3 coding sequence is TGTGCCAGCAGTCGTCTAGCGGGAGCGAATGAGCAGTTCTTC. It codes for CASSRLAGANEQFF.

The V and J genes are TRBV5-1 and TRBJ1-1; D is possibly TRBD1 (6 bases). This CDR3 has 15 amino acids. V was pared by 1 base and J by 3 bases, with 13 bases between. CDR1 is SGHRS, CDR2 YFSETQ, per germline. CDR3 sequence reads: CASSLRGGRDTEAFF. CDR3 DNA: TGCGCCAGCAGCTTGCGTGGGGGCCGGGACACTGAAGCTTTCTTT.

The chain is built from TRBV29-1 and TRBJ1-1; D might be TRBD1 (6 bases). Germline V gene sequence: CDR1 SQVTM, CDR2 ANQGSEA. The CDR3 is made up of 13 amino acids. Trimming took off 6 bases at V and 5 bases at J, with 16 bases between the two ends. The DNA for the CDR3 is TGCAGCGTCCTAGGGGGGGGCTTTACTGAAGCTTTCTTT. Protein product: CSVLGGGFTEAFF.

This clone was counted once. V gene TRBV7-9 combines with J gene TRBJ1-4; weak D call: TRBD1 (6 bases). The germline V and J ends were trimmed by 5 bases and 6 bases, with 16 bases remaining between them. This CDR3 spans 15 amino acids. Germline V gene sequence: CDR1 SEHNR, CDR2 FQNEAQ (reference sequence). The CDR3 loop reads CASSPRTVLDEKLFF. Here the CDR3 DNA reads TGTGCCAGCAGCCCGCGGACAGTGTTGGATGAAAAACTGTTTTTT. Looking up the rest from reference TRBV7-9 and TRBJ1-4 gives the full variable domain: DTGVSQNPRHKITKRGQNVTFRCDPISEHNRLYWYRQTLGQGPEFLTYFQNEAQLEKSRLLSDRFSAERPKGSFSTLEIQRTEQGDSAMYLCASSPRTVLDEKLFFGSGTQLSVL.

V is TRBV10-2 and J is TRBJ2-7, with TRBD2 matching 13 bases. The germline V gene encodes CDR1 WSHSY and CDR2 SAAADI. This CDR3 is built from 14 residues. The ends lost 7 bases at V and 3 bases at J; junction bases unmatched: 3. The CDR3 protein is CASTRLAGGYEQYF. The DNA for the CDR3 is TGCGCCAGCACTAGACTAGCGGGAGGCTACGAGCAGTACTTC.

Regarding this clone: The junction differs from germline at one of its ends, possibly a read error. The chain couples TRBV27 to TRBJ2-1; TRBD2 aligns across 8 bases. CDR3 length: 15 amino acids. CDR1 and CDR2 from the germline V gene are MNHEY and SMNVEV (reference sequence). CDR3 protein: CVSSSFRGGSREQFF. The CDR3 DNA reads as TGTGTCAGCAGTTCCTTCCGGGGGGGTTCAAGGGAGCAGTTCTTC.

This chain uses TRBV7-9 with TRBJ1-1; a possible D gene is TRBD1 (5 bases). The germline V and J ends were trimmed by 8 bases and 4 bases, with 17 bases remaining between them. The germline gives CDR1 SEHNR, CDR2 FQNEAQ (reference sequence). This CDR3 spans 14 amino acids. The CDR3 bases are TGTGCCAGCCTAAAAGGGGTCACCTCCACTGAAGCTTTCTTT. Amino acid sequence: CASLKGVTSTEAFF.

V gene TRBV29-1 combines with J gene TRBJ2-3; maybe TRBD2 (6 bases). Trimming took off 2 bases at V and 2 bases at J, with 17 bases between the two ends. The CDR3 has 16 residues. Germline V gene data show CDR1 as SQVTM and CDR2 as ANQGSEA. This CDR3 is CSVEYTIGTSTDTQYF. The CDR3, as DNA: TGCAGCGTTGAATACACCATCGGGACTTCCACAGATACGCAGTATTTT.

The chain links TRBV7-2 to TRBJ2-7; D remains ambiguous. V lost 2 bases, J lost 0 bases, and 8 bases lay in between. The CDR3 length is 14 residues. Germline CDR1 SGHTA, CDR2 FQGNSA. As DNA, the CDR3 is TGTGCCAGCAGCTTACAGCGCCACTCCTACGAGCAGTACTTC. Encoded protein: CASSLQRHSYEQYF.

The chain employs TRBV6-5 and TRBJ1-2; D is undetermined. V lost 6 bases to trimming and J lost 2 bases, with 13 bases between them. This CDR3 contains 14 residues. Germline CDR1 reads MNHEY; CDR2 reads SVGAGI. The chain's CDR3 is CASSPGNTNYGYTF. The CDR3 nucleotides read TGTGCCAGCAGCCCGGGAAATACCAACTATGGCTACACCTTC.